The source of this TCR beta chain is a study of blood T cell repertoires in COVID-19. As for the study in general: Spain, Italy and the United States supplied samples that represented acute and convalescent COVID-19.

The assay was immunoSEQ multiplex PCR, and TCRdb's table has in-frame clones only and misses some. The table has around 230,000 clones, 75% to 85% seen once. This clone was seen a few times. Self-reported history from a screening survey and questionnaire set each donor's cohort. Recovery among Cohort 3 donors was established by two negative PCRs, clearance, or symptom resolution. Trimming cost V 3 bases and J 9 bases, with 9 bases left between them. Germline CDR1 and CDR2: SEHNR and FQNEAQ (reference sequence). This CDR3 has 12 amino acids. The clonotype was recovered from a man aged 40-55 years who had recovered from COVID-19. The V gene is TRBV7-9, the J gene TRBJ2-1, with D perhaps TRBD2 (5 bases). Input material: PBMCs or T cells enriched from blood (not recorded which). The CDR3 DNA is TGTGCCAGCAGCTTGTTAGGAGGTGAGCAGTTCTTC. Translation gives CASSLLGGEQFF.